Each of the 16 T cell receptor beta chains below was sequenced from the same sample in a study of molecular identifiers for immune sequencing clone quantification (dated by TCRdb to 2016 to 2018). Receptor libraries were prepared by PCR. Sequencing relied on a NextSeq 500. The raw public reads went through TCRdb reprocessing: fastp at Q25, MiXCR clone calling, in-frame beta chains kept. Rows matching on CDR3 protein sequence are summarized as one entry with the most common DNA and genes. This sample gives about 630,000 distinct CDR3 sequences in total; 25% of them show up just once. The ten largest clonotypes hold around 0.78% of the sample. What was sequenced was naive CD8+ T cells from blood, with Jurkat cell RNA spiked in. The cell subset or site label for this specimen denotes: FACS-sorted CD8+CD4-CCR7+CD45RA+ naive T cells. All receptors come from a human donor in good health. Some libraries in this study had Jurkat cell RNA spiked in.

This clonotype showed up just a few times. V is TRBV27 and J is TRBJ1-1; maybe TRBD1 (6 bases). The CDR3 is 15 residues long. Deletions cut 3 bases from V and 1 base from J, with 12 bases between. CDR1 and CDR2 (germline): MNHEY, SMNVEV (reference sequence). The CDR3 DNA is TGTGCCAGCAGTTTGGGGGGGGCGGGGAACACTGAAGCTTTCTTT. This sequence encodes CASSLGGAGNTEAFF.

This clonotype was observed a handful of times. The DNA for the CDR3 is TGCGCCAGCAGCCAAGATGGAACAGAAGAGACCCAGTACTTC. Protein sequence: CASSQDGTEETQYF. V and J are TRBV4-3 and TRBJ2-5; D is uncertain. Germline V gene lookup returns CDR1 LGHNA and CDR2 YSLEER. The CDR3 sequence is 14 residues long. V was shortened by 0 bases and J by 3 bases, with 8 bases between the two germline ends.

The J gene is TRBJ2-7, the V gene TRBV19, with 8 bases fitting TRBD1. The J segment lost 3 bases and the V segment lost 3 bases, leaving 1 base of the junction unmatched. The length of the CDR3 is 13 residues. Germline CDR1 is LNHDA and CDR2 is SQIVND (reference sequence). The DNA of the CDR3 is TGTGCCAGTAGTATGGACAGGGACTACGAGCAGTACTTC. Protein sequence: CASSMDRDYEQYF.

This clonotype turned up a few times. The V gene is TRBV6-2 or TRBV6-3, the J gene TRBJ2-7; a possible D gene is TRBD2 (6 bases). The length of the CDR3 is 16 residues. The ends were cut back, 4 bases at V and 6 bases at J, with 22 bases in the middle. Looked up from germline, CDR1 is MNHEY and CDR2 is SVGEGT. The chain's CDR3 is CASSSTTSKGGSEQYF. CDR3 coding DNA: TGTGCCAGCAGTTCGACGACATCTAAAGGAGGGTCCGAGCAGTACTTC.

Notes on this clonotype: This may stem from a read error, because a much larger clone lies one nucleotide away. This rearrangement joins TRBV5-4 to TRBJ1-5, with D maybe TRBD1 (5 bases). The CDR3 loop spans 13 amino acids. CDR1 is SGHNT, CDR2 YYREEE, per germline (reference sequence). The CDR3 loop reads CASSPGGLGPQQF. CDR3 sequence (DNA): TGTGCCAGCAGCCCGGGCGGATTGGGGCCCCAGCAATTT.

The chain couples TRBV19 to TRBJ2-1; the match to TRBD2 covers 7 bases. Germline CDR1 LNHDA, CDR2 SQIVND (reference sequence). V lost 0 bases, J lost 10 bases, and 6 bases stayed unmatched. The CDR3 has 14 amino acids. CDR3 nucleotide sequence: TGTGCCAGTAGTATAGAAGGACTAGTTTCCGAGCAGTTCTTC. Its translation: CASSIEGLVSEQFF.

This clonotype appeared a few times. The chain recombines TRBV4-3 with TRBJ2-7; a weak D match, TRBD1 (5 bases). The germline V gene has CDR1 LGHNA and CDR2 YSLEER. V was clipped by 3 bases and J by 0 bases, with 12 bases between them. CDR3 size: 15 residues. CDR3 DNA: TGCGCCAGCAGCCACGAGACAGCTCCCTCCTACGAGCAGTACTTC. Its protein product is CASSHETAPSYEQYF.

In its sample, this clonotype was seen a few times. The rearrangement uses TRBV7-2 and TRBJ2-7, with TRBD1 matching 8 bases. Germline lookup yields CDR1 SGHTA and CDR2 FQGNSA. The CDR3 contains 16 residues. V gave up 1 base and J gave up 3 bases; unmatched junction bases: 8. CDR3: CASSLEGGTGFYEQYF. Written as DNA, the CDR3 is TGTGCCAGCAGCTTAGAAGGAGGGACAGGCTTCTACGAGCAGTACTTC.

This clonotype occurred many times. The V and J genes are TRBV6-1 and TRBJ2-1; 12 bases are shared with TRBD2. With 8 bases clipped from V and 2 bases from J, the junction kept 13 bases outside the gene matches. Germline lookup yields CDR1 MNHNS and CDR2 SASEGT. CDR3 length: 18 amino acids. CDR3 coding DNA: TGTGCCAGCGTCCCTAGCGGGGGGGCCTACCGGGCCTACAATGAGCAGTTCTTC. Translation gives CASVPSGGAYRAYNEQFF.

This clonotype was detected ten times or more. The chain joins TRBV25-1 to TRBJ2-1, with D uncertain. Per germline, CDR1 MGHDK and CDR2 SYGVNS. There are 13 residues in the CDR3. V was clipped by 3 bases and J by 1 base, with 4 bases between them. The CDR3 DNA reads TGTGCCAGCAGTGATGGGTCCTACAATGAGCAGTTCTTC. Translation gives CASSDGSYNEQFF. The full variable domain, with the rest looked up from reference TRBV25-1 and TRBJ2-1, is EADIYQTPRYLVIGTGKKITLECSQTMGHDKMYWYQQDPGMELHLIHYSYGVNSTEKGDLSSESTVSRIRTEHFPLTLESARPSHTSQYLCASSDGSYNEQFFGPGTRLTVL.

As for this clonotype: With a much larger clone just one base away, this may be a read error. This rearrangement joins TRBV12-3 or TRBV12-4 to TRBJ1-1, with 9 bases that match TRBD1. Trimming took 5 bases from V and 1 from J; bases not matched to a gene: 8. This CDR3 is built from 16 residues. The CDR3 region is CASSPSRDRENTEAFF. The CDR3 DNA reads as TGTGCCAGCAGTCCGAGCCGGGACAGGGAGAACACTGAAGCTTTCTTT.

The rearrangement uses TRBV20-1 and TRBJ2-7, with 9 bases that match TRBD1. In germline, CDR1 is DFQATT, CDR2 SNEGSKA (reference sequence). The J segment lost 9 bases and the V segment lost 6 bases, leaving 15 bases of the junction unmatched. The CDR3 sequence is 14 residues long. The CDR3 here is CSASPGQGWNGQYF. CDR3 nucleotide sequence: TGCAGTGCATCTCCGGGACAGGGCTGGAACGGGCAGTACTTC.

The rearrangement uses TRBV27 and TRBJ1-5; D possibly corresponds to TRBD1 (5 bases). The germline V gene has CDR1 MNHEY and CDR2 SMNVEV (reference sequence). V was shortened by 0 bases and J by 2 bases, with 8 bases between the two germline ends. There are 15 residues in the CDR3. The CDR3 DNA is TGTGCCAGCAGTTTATCGGCGACAGGCAATCAGCCCCAGCATTTT. Residues: CASSLSATGNQPQHF.

About this clonotype: A much larger clonotype is one base distant, so this may be a read error. The V and J genes are TRBV7-9 and TRBJ2-5; D is ambiguous. This CDR3 is built from 16 residues. Trimming stripped 4 bases from V and 0 bases from J, with 15 bases between. Germline V gene data show CDR1 as SEHNR and CDR2 as FQNEAQ (reference sequence). The CDR3 here is CASSSPGSKNQETQYF. The CDR3 nucleotides read TGTGCCAGCAGCTCCCCGGGCAGTAAAAACCAAGAGACCCAGTACTTC.

This clonotype occurred a few times. The chain combines TRBV4-1 with TRBJ2-5, with TRBD2 matching over 8 bases. V dropped 0 bases and J dropped 7; count of bases not matched to a gene: 7. Germline V gene sequence: CDR1 MGHRA, CDR2 YSYEKL. The CDR3 is made up of 15 amino acids. The CDR3 here is CASSQDRTSFVTQYF. DNA for the CDR3: TGCGCCAGCAGCCAAGATCGGACTAGCTTCGTGACCCAGTACTTC.

V is TRBV5-3 and J is TRBJ2-3; TRBD1 matches 11 bases. TRBV5-3 is flagged as an ORF with uncertain function. This CDR3 contains 16 residues. With 8 bases clipped from V and 2 bases from J, the junction kept 10 bases outside the gene matches. The CDR3 sequence is CASSTGTGGLTDTQYF. CDR3 bases: TGTGCCAGCAGCACCGGGACAGGGGGGCTCACAGATACGCAGTATTTT.